Below, 15 T cell receptor beta chains from the same sample are listed, as sequenced in a study of identical twins. TCRdb reprocessed the 5' RACE reads via MiXCR and lists one record per CDR3 protein. The sample has around 290,000 distinct CDR3 sequences; nearly 9.5% are singletons. The same sample was also used in a study of yellow fever vaccine responses in identical twins.

Input material: CD8+ T cells sorted from blood. Receptor source: a woman under 30 in good health.

The V gene is TRBV7-9, the J gene TRBJ2-1; D is perhaps TRBD2 (6 bases). Looked up from germline, CDR1 is SEHNR and CDR2 is FQNEAQ (reference sequence). The V gene lost 5 bases and the J gene lost 2 bases, with 19 bases spanning the gap. The CDR3 sequence is 17 residues long. DNA of the CDR3: TGTGCCAGCAGCCCCACCATGACTAGTCGTACCTACAATGAGCAGTTCTTC. It codes for CASSPTMTSRTYNEQFF. Variable domain in full (rest from reference TRBV7-9 and TRBJ2-1): DTGVSQNPRHKITKRGQNVTFRCDPISEHNRLYWYRQTLGQGPEFLTYFQNEAQLEKSRLLSDRFSAERPKGSFSTLEIQRTEQGDSAMYLCASSPTMTSRTYNEQFFGPGTRLTVL.

In this sample, this clonotype turned up many times. The rearrangement uses TRBV5-1 and TRBJ1-2; D is possibly TRBD1 (5 bases). Trimming left V 6 bases short and J 3 bases short, with 15 bases between. The V gene's germline CDR1 is SGHRS and CDR2 YFSETQ. The CDR3 covers 14 residues. CDR3 nucleotide sequence: TGCGCCAGCACCGCCAGGGACGGTCACTATGGCTACACCTTC. Encoded protein: CASTARDGHYGYTF.

This clonotype was seen only a few times. The chain employs TRBV5-5 and TRBJ2-2; 7 bases match TRBD1. V lost 0 bases to trimming and J lost 7 bases; unmatched junction nucleotides: 6. CDR1 SGHKS and CDR2 YYEKEE come from the germline V gene (reference sequence). The CDR3 runs 15 residues. The CDR3 region is CASSLGDRDIGELFF. CDR3 DNA sequence: TGTGCCAGCAGCTTGGGAGACAGGGACATCGGGGAGCTGTTTTTT.

The V gene is TRBV25-1, the J gene TRBJ1-6; TRBD1 might be the D (5 bases). CDR1 MGHDK and CDR2 SYGVNS come from the germline V gene. This CDR3 is 15 amino acids long. V lost 4 bases and J lost 3, with 10 bases in between. CDR3 nucleotides: TGTGCCAGCAGTGCATCGGGGGGCTATAATTCACCCCTCCACTTT. Translating gives CASSASGGYNSPLHF.

This clonotype has a handful of counts. The rearrangement joins TRBV6-2 or TRBV6-3 to TRBJ2-1; tentative D call: TRBD1 (5 bases). The CDR3 is 16 residues long. Germline CDR1 and CDR2: MNHEY and SVGEGT. Trimming stripped 2 bases from V and 5 bases from J, with 16 bases between. For the CDR3, the DNA is TGTGCCAGCAGTTACCGCCTAGGGGATTGGGACAATGAGCAGTTCTTC. Protein product: CASSYRLGDWDNEQFF.

This clonotype has a count of ten or more. The rearrangement links TRBV5-1 to TRBJ2-7; D is undetermined. Germline V lookup: CDR1 SGHRS, CDR2 YFSETQ. With 4 bases removed from V and 1 base from J, the gap between germline ends came to 15 bases. This CDR3 region has 15 residues. The CDR3 loop reads CASSLDIDLSYEQYF. CDR3 DNA: TGCGCCAGCAGCCTAGACATTGACCTATCCTACGAGCAGTACTTC.

This clonotype has at least ten counts. The V call is TRBV2, the J call TRBJ2-1; the D gene is possibly TRBD2 (6 bases). V was clipped by 5 bases and J by 0 bases, with 14 bases between them. Per germline, CDR1 SNHLY and CDR2 FYNNEI. The CDR3 runs to 16 residues. The CDR3 loop is CASSRPPGLSYNEQFF. CDR3 nucleotide sequence: TGTGCCAGCAGTCGCCCCCCGGGACTCTCCTACAATGAGCAGTTCTTC.

The chain uses TRBV10-3 and TRBJ2-1; 10 bases are a match to TRBD2. The germline V gene encodes CDR1 ENHRY and CDR2 SYGVKD. The CDR3 contains 15 residues. The junction had 5 bases not matched to a gene; V was cut back by 6 bases and J by 3 bases. In DNA form, the CDR3 reads TGTGCCATCAGCATAGCGGGAGGCGACTACAATGAGCAGTTCTTC. Translating gives CAISIAGGDYNEQFF.

This clonotype was detected ten times or more. The chain links TRBV6-5 to TRBJ2-7; TRBD1 agrees at 7 bases. This CDR3 comprises 15 residues. V dropped 2 bases and J dropped 0; count of bases not matched to a gene: 4. Germline V gives CDR1 MNHEY, CDR2 SVGAGI. The CDR3 reads CASSYRQGISYEQYF. The CDR3 nucleotides are TGTGCCAGCAGTTACCGACAGGGAATCTCCTACGAGCAGTACTTC.

The rearrangement links TRBV4-3 to TRBJ2-5, with 8 bases identical to TRBD1. Germline assignment: CDR1 LGHNA and CDR2 YSLEER. The CDR3 runs to 14 residues. Trimming cost V 3 bases and J 4 bases; bases outside gene matches: 4. Here the CDR3 reads CASSQGTGGETQYF. The CDR3 region has the DNA TGCGCCAGCAGCCAGGGAACAGGGGGAGAGACCCAGTACTTC.

This clonotype was seen a handful of times. The chain employs TRBV2 and TRBJ2-7, with 9 bases aligning to TRBD2. The V gene end was trimmed by 11 bases and the J gene end by 4 bases; junction bases not matched to a gene: 12. The CDR3 totals 14 residues. Germline-derived CDR1 and CDR2 are SNHLY and FYNNEI. The CDR3 loop is CAFPGLAGKYEQYF. In DNA form, the CDR3 reads TGTGCCTTTCCTGGGCTAGCGGGAAAATACGAGCAGTACTTC. The complete variable domain, with remaining parts taken from reference TRBV2 and TRBJ2-7, reads EPEVTQTPSHQVTQMGQEVILRCVPISNHLYFYWYRQILGQKVEFLVSFYNNEISEKSEIFDDQFSVERPDGSNFTLKIRSTKLEDSAMYFCAFPGLAGKYEQYFGPGTRLTVT.

CDR3 nucleotides: TGCGCCAGCAGTGAGTCCTGGACAGGGCTCAATGAGCAGTTCTTC. Its protein product is CASSESWTGLNEQFF. The V and J genes are TRBV10-2 and TRBJ2-1; 8 bases line up with TRBD1. Per the germline V gene, CDR1 is WSHSY and CDR2 is SAAADI. The CDR3 length is 15 residues. V was pared by 0 bases and J by 6 bases, with 4 bases of the junction left unmatched.

This clonotype showed up just a few times. This rearrangement joins TRBV27 to TRBJ1-1; 8 bases fit TRBD1. Germline V gives CDR1 MNHEY, CDR2 SMNVEV (reference sequence). The CDR3 length is 14 residues. V shed 3 bases, J shed 8 bases, and the junction held 8 bases outside the gene matches. The DNA for the CDR3 is TGTGCCAGCAGTTTCGATACAGGGGGGGGAGAAGCTTTCTTT. It codes for CASSFDTGGGEAFF.

This clonotype was observed at least ten times. The J gene is TRBJ2-1, the V gene TRBV6-5, with 9 positions matching TRBD2. The CDR3 is 16 residues long. With V trimmed by 4 bases and J by 5 bases, 9 bases remained unmatched. The germline V gene has CDR1 MNHEY and CDR2 SVGAGI. CDR3 bases: TGTGCCAGCAGTTGGGGTGGGCTAGCGGGGAACAATGAGCAGTTCTTC. Amino acid sequence: CASSWGGLAGNNEQFF.

The chain couples TRBV7-2 to TRBJ2-7; the D is unclear. Per the germline V gene, CDR1 is SGHTA and CDR2 is FQGNSA. Trimming left V 2 bases short and J 5 bases short, with 16 bases between. There are 15 residues in the CDR3. CDR3 region: CASSLYLIEDHEQYF. The CDR3 nucleotides read TGTGCCAGCAGCTTATATTTGATCGAGGACCACGAGCAGTACTTC.